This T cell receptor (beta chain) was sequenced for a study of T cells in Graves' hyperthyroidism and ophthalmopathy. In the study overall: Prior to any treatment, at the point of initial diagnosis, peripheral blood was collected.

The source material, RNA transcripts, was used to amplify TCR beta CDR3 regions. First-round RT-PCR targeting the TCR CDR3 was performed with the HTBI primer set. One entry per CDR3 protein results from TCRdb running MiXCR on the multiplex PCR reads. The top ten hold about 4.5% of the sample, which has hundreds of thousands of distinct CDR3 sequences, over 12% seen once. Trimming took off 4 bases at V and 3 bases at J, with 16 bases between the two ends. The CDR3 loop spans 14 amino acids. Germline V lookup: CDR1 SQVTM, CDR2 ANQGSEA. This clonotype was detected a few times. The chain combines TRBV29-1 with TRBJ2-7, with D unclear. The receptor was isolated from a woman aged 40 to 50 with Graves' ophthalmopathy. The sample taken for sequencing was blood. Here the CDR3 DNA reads TGCAGCGTTGCCTCCGGAACCTTGGGCTACGAGCAGTACTTC. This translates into CSVASGTLGYEQYF.